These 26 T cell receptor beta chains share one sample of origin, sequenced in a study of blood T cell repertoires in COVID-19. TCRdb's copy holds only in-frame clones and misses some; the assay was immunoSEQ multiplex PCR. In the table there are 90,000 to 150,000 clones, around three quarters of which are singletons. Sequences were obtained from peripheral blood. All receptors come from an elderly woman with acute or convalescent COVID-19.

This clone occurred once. CDR3 sequence reads: CASSFDRGNGYTF. DNA of the CDR3: TGTGCCAGCAGTTTCGACAGGGGGAATGGCTACACCTTC. This chain uses TRBV12-3 or TRBV12-4 with TRBJ1-2; 9 positions agree with TRBD1. V was clipped by 3 bases and J by 6 bases; unmatched bases: 2. The length of the CDR3 is 13 residues.

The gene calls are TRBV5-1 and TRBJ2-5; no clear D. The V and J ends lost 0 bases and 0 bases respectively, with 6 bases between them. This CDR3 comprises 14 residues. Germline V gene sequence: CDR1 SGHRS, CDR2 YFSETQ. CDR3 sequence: CASSLGGHQETQYF. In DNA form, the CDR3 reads TGCGCCAGCAGCTTGGGCGGCCACCAAGAGACCCAGTACTTC.

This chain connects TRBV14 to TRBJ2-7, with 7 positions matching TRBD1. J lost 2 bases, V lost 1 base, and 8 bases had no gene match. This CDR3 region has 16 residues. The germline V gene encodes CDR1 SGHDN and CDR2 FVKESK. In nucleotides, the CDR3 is TGTGCCAGCAGCCAAGCCAAGGACAGGAGGACCTACGAGCAGTACTTC. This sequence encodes CASSQAKDRRTYEQYF.

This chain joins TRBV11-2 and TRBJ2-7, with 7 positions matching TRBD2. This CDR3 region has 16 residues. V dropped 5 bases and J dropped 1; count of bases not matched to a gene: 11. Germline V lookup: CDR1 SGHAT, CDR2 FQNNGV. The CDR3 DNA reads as TGTGCCAGCAGCCCTCGTCGGGGAGGGGCTTCCTACGAGCAGTACTTC. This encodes CASSPRRGGASYEQYF.

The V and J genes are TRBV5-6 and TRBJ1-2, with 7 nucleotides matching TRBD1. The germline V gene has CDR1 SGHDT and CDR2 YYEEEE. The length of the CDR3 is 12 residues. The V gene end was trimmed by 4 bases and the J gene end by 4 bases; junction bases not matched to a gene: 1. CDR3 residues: CASSTGAYGYTF. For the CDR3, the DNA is TGTGCCAGCAGCACAGGGGCCTATGGCTACACCTTC.

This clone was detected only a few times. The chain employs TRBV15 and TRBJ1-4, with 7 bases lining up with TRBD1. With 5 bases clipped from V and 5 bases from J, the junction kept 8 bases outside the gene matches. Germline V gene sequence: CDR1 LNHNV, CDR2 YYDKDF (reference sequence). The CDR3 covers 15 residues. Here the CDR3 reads CATSDRTGGNEKLFF. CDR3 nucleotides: TGTGCCACCAGCGATCGGACAGGAGGGAATGAAAAACTGTTTTTT.

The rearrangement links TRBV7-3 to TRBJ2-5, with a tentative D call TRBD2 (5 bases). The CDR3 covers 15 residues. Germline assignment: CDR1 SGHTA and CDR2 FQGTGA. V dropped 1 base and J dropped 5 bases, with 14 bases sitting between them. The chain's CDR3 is CASSLNGYWRETQYF. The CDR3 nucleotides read TGTGCCAGCAGCTTAAATGGATATTGGAGGGAGACCCAGTACTTC.

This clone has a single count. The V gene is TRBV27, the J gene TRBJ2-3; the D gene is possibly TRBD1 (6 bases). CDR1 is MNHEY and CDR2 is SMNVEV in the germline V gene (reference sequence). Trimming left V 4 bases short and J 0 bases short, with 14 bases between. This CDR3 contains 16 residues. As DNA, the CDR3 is TGTGCCAGCAGTTGGCTAAGACAGGACAGCACAGATACGCAGTATTTT. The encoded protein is CASSWLRQDSTDTQYF.

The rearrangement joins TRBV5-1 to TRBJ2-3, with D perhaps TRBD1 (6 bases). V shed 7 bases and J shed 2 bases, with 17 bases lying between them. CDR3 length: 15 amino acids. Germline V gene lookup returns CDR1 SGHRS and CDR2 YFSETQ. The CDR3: CASGSLQGSTDTQYF. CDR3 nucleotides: TGCGCCAGCGGATCCTTACAGGGCTCCACAGATACGCAGTATTTT.

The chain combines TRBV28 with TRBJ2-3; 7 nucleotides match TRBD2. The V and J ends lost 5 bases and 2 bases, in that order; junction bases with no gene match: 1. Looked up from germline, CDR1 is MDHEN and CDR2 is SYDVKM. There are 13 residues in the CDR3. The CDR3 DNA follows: TGTGCCAGCAGTCGGGACTACACAGATACGCAGTATTTT. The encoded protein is CASSRDYTDTQYF.

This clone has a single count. This chain's CDR3 is CASSLMSGTEAFF. The CDR3, as DNA: TGTGCCAGCAGCTTAATGTCGGGCACTGAAGCTTTCTTT. J is TRBJ1-1 and V is TRBV7-6; no clear D. CDR1 and CDR2 from the germline V gene are SGHVS and FNYEAQ. This CDR3 is 13 amino acids long. The V and J ends lost 2 bases and 4 bases respectively, with 8 bases between them. Complete variable domain (other parts from reference TRBV7-6 and TRBJ1-1): GAGVSQSPRYKVTKRGQDVALRCDPISGHVSLYWYRQALGQGPEFLTYFNYEAQQDKSGLPNDRFSAERPEGSISTLTIQRTEQRDSAMYRCASSLMSGTEAFFGQGTRLTVV.

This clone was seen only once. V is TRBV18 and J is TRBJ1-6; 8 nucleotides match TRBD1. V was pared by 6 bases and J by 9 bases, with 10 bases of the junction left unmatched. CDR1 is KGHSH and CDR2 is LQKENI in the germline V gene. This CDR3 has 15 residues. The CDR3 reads CASSPNRGSSSPLHF. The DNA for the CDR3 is TGTGCCAGCTCTCCGAACAGGGGGTCCAGTTCACCCCTCCACTTT. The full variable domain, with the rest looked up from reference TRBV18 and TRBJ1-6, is NAGVMQNPRHLVRRRGQEARLRCSPMKGHSHVYWYRQLPEEGLKFMVYLQKENIIDESGMPKERFSAEFPKEGPSILRIQQVVRGDSAAYFCASSPNRGSSSPLHFGNGTRLTVT.

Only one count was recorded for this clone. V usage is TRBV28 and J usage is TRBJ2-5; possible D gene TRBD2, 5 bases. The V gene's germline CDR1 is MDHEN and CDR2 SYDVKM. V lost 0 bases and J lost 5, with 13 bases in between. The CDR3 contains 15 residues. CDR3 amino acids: CASSLWSLARETQYF. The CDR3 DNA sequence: TGTGCCAGCAGTTTATGGAGTCTAGCAAGGGAGACCCAGTACTTC. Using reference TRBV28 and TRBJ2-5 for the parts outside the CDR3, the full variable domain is DVKVTQSSRYLVKRTGEKVFLECVQDMDHENMFWYRQDPGLGLRLIYFSYDVKMKEKGDIPEGYSVSREKKERFSLILESASTNQTSMYLCASSLWSLARETQYFGPGTRLLVL.

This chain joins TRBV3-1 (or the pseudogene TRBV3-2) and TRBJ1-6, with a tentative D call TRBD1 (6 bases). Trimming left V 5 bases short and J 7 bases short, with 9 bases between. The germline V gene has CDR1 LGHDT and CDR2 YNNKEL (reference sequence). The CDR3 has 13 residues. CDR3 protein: CASSTGNNSPLHF. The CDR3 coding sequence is TGTGCCAGCAGCACAGGGAACAATTCACCCCTCCACTTT.

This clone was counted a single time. CDR3 in amino acids: CASSLPGGRGDGYTF. The CDR3 DNA follows: TGTGCCAGCAGCCTCCCGGGAGGAAGGGGCGATGGCTACACCTTC. The chain joins TRBV6-2 or TRBV6-3 to TRBJ1-2, with a possible D match to TRBD1 (5 bases). V shed 6 bases and J shed 6 bases, with 20 bases lying between them. From germline, CDR1 is MNHEY and CDR2 SVGEGT. The CDR3 has 15 residues.

The CDR3 region is CASSRDRVDGYTF. The CDR3 nucleotides read TGTGCCAGCAGCCGGGACAGGGTGGATGGCTACACCTTC. This sequence joins TRBV14 and TRBJ1-2, with 9 bases lining up with TRBD1. Germline-derived CDR1 and CDR2 are SGHDN and FVKESK. The CDR3 is 13 amino acids. The V and J ends lost 4 bases and 6 bases, in that order; junction bases with no gene match: 3. The complete variable domain, with remaining parts taken from reference TRBV14 and TRBJ1-2, reads EAGVTQFPSHSVIEKGQTVTLRCDPISGHDNLYWYRRVMGKEIKFLLHFVKESKQDESGMPNNRFLAERTGGTYSTLKVQPAELEDSGVYFCASSRDRVDGYTFGSGTRLTVV.

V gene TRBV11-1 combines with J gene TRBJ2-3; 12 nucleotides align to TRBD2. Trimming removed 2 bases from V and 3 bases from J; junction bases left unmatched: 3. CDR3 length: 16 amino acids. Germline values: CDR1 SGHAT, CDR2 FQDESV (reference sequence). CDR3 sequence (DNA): TGTGCCAGCAGCTTAAGGGGGACTAGCGGGACAGATACGCAGTATTTT. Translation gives CASSLRGTSGTDTQYF.

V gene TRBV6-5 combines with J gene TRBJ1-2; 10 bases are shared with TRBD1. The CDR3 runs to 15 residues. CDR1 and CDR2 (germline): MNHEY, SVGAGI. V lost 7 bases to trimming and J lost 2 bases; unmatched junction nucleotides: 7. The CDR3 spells CASITWDRGNYGYTF. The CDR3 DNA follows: TGTGCCAGCATAACATGGGACAGGGGCAACTATGGCTACACCTTC.

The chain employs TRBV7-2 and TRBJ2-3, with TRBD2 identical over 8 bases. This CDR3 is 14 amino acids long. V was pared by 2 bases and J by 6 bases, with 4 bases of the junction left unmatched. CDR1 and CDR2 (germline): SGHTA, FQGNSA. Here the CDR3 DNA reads TGTGCCAGCAGCTTAAATAGCGGGAAGGATACGCAGTATTTT. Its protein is CASSLNSGKDTQYF.

CDR3 amino acids: CASSLQGDNQPQHF. In DNA, the CDR3 is TGTGCCAGCAGCTTGCAGGGGGACAATCAGCCCCAGCATTTT. This chain connects TRBV5-6 to TRBJ1-5; 7 positions agree with TRBD1. This CDR3 has 14 residues. Trimming at V came to 1 base and at J to 3 bases, leaving 1 base not matched to a gene. Germline CDR1 reads SGHDT; CDR2 reads YYEEEE.

CDR3 sequence: CASSPTGWTNYGYTF. The CDR3 DNA sequence: TGTGCCAGCAGTCCGACAGGGTGGACTAACTATGGCTACACCTTC. This rearrangement joins TRBV6-6 to TRBJ1-2, with TRBD1 matching 7 bases. From germline, CDR1 is MNHNY and CDR2 SVGAGI (reference sequence). V was pared by 5 bases and J by 0 bases, with 6 bases of the junction left unmatched. The CDR3 runs to 15 residues.

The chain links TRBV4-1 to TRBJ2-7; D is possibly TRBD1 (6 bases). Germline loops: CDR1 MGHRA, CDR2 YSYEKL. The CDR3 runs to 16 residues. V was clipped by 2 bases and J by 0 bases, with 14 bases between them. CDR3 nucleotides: TGCGCCAGCAGCCAAACCAGGGGCCCGAACTCCTACGAGCAGTACTTC. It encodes CASSQTRGPNSYEQYF.

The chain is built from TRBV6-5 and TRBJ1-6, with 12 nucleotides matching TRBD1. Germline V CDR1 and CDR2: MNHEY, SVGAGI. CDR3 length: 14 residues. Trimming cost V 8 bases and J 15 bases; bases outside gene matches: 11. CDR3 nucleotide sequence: TGTGCCAGCCAAACCGGGACAGGGGGCGCTCACCTCCACTTT. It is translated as CASQTGTGGAHLHF.

CDR3 DNA: TGCGCCAGCAGCTTGAGCTCAGGGGCCAACGTCCTGACTTTC. Translation: CASSLSSGANVLTF. The genes are TRBV5-1 and TRBJ2-6; no clear D gene. V dropped 1 base and J dropped 4 bases, with 6 bases sitting between them. This CDR3 has 14 residues. CDR1 SGHRS and CDR2 YFSETQ come from the germline V gene.

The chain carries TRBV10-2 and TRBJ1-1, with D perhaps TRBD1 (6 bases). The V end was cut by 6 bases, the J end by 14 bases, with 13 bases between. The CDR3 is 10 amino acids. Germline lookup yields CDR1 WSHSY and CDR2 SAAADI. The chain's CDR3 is CASSFLRGFF. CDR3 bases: TGCGCCAGCAGCTTCCTCAGGGGCTTCTTT.

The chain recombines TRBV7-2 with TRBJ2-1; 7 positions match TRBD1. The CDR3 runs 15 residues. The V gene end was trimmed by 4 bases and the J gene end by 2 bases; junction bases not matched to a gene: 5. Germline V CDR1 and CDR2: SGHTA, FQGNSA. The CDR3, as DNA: TGTGCCAGCAGCTCCCGGGACAGCCCCTACAATGAGCAGTTCTTC. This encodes CASSSRDSPYNEQFF.